The 11 T cell receptor beta chains given below trace back to one sample, sequenced in a study of cytomegalovirus exposure and HLA in healthy donors. In the PCR, 60 Vbeta and 13 Jbeta primers were used. The assay was immunoSEQ multiplex PCR, and TCRdb's table has in-frame clones only and misses some. The table has roughly 160,000 clones, about four fifths seen once. Sequencing used PBMCs. All receptors come from a man aged 25 to 40 in good health and CMV-seronegative.

V usage is TRBV15 and J usage is TRBJ2-2, with D perhaps TRBD2 (6 bases). This CDR3 has 15 residues. Trimming removed 5 bases from V and 7 bases from J, with 17 bases in between. The germline V gene encodes CDR1 LNHNV and CDR2 YYDKDF (reference sequence). As DNA, the CDR3 is TGTGCCACCAGCCTCGGGACTGCCCTTGGCGGGGAGCTGTTTTTT. Protein sequence: CATSLGTALGGELFF.

This sequence joins TRBV2 and TRBJ2-1, with TRBD2 identical over 8 bases. The CDR3 contains 16 residues. CDR1 and CDR2 (germline): SNHLY, FYNNEI. V lost 2 bases, J lost 0 bases, and 3 bases stayed unmatched. The CDR3 protein is CASSERLAGSYNEQFF. DNA of the CDR3: TGTGCCAGCAGTGAAAGGCTAGCGGGCTCCTACAATGAGCAGTTCTTC.

The CDR3 region has the DNA TGTGCCAGTACCCTACAGGGGGCGATCACTGAAGCTTTCTTT. This translates into CASTLQGAITEAFF. V gene TRBV19 combines with J gene TRBJ1-1; 9 bases match TRBD1. The junction had 7 bases not matched to a gene; V was cut back by 7 bases and J by 4 bases. The length of the CDR3 is 14 residues. CDR1 is LNHDA and CDR2 is SQIVND in the germline V gene (reference sequence).

The rearrangement links TRBV29-1 to TRBJ1-2; D is perhaps TRBD1 (5 bases). The V end was cut by 4 bases, the J end by 1 base, with 10 bases between. This CDR3 comprises 13 residues. Germline V gene lookup returns CDR1 SQVTM and CDR2 ANQGSEA. CDR3 loop: CSVGSGLNYGYTF. CDR3 coding DNA: TGCAGCGTTGGCTCAGGGCTTAACTATGGCTACACCTTC.

This clone has only a few counts. The chain employs TRBV6-5 and TRBJ2-1; D is unresolved. Germline CDR1 MNHEY, CDR2 SVGAGI. V was cut by 5 bases and J by 9 bases, with 8 bases left in between. The CDR3 has 11 residues. The CDR3 bases are TGTGCCAGCAGTCAAAATTCTGAGCAGTTCTTC. Amino acids: CASSQNSEQFF.

This sequence joins TRBV25-1 and TRBJ1-5; 7 bases align to TRBD1. This CDR3 comprises 14 residues. V was clipped by 6 bases and J by 3 bases; unmatched bases: 5. Germline V gene lookup returns CDR1 MGHDK and CDR2 SYGVNS. CDR3 sequence: CASSPGTANQPQHF. CDR3 DNA sequence: TGTGCCAGCAGCCCCGGGACAGCCAATCAGCCCCAGCATTTT.

V is TRBV7-2 and J is TRBJ1-2; D gene uncertain. The CDR3 runs to 11 residues. CDR1 is SGHTA and CDR2 is FQGNSA in the germline V gene. V was pared by 8 bases and J by 4 bases, with 8 bases between. The DNA of the CDR3 is TGTGCCAGCCAATGGGCCTATGGCTACACCTTC. Amino acid sequence: CASQWAYGYTF.

The chain combines TRBV5-1 with TRBJ2-2; tentatively, D is TRBD1 (5 bases). Germline V lookup: CDR1 SGHRS, CDR2 YFSETQ. This CDR3 is built from 16 residues. V was shortened by 7 bases and J by 2 bases, with 18 bases between the two germline ends. This chain's CDR3 is CASQGPDRENTGELFF. CDR3 nucleotide sequence: TGCGCCAGCCAAGGTCCAGACAGAGAAAACACCGGGGAGCTGTTTTTT.

The CDR3 sequence: CASSLVGTGVNEQFF. The CDR3 DNA reads as TGTGCCAGCAGCTTAGTTGGGACAGGGGTTAATGAGCAGTTCTTC. The J gene is TRBJ2-1, the V gene TRBV7-6; 10 bases match TRBD1. The junction had 4 bases not matched to a gene; V was cut back by 1 base and J by 7 bases. This CDR3 spans 15 amino acids. The V gene's germline CDR1 is SGHVS and CDR2 FNYEAQ.

The V call is TRBV19, the J call TRBJ1-5; 9 nucleotides line up with TRBD1. The V segment lost 5 bases and the J segment 6 bases; nucleotides outside the gene matches: 5. Looked up from germline, CDR1 is LNHDA and CDR2 is SQIVND (reference sequence). The CDR3 is made up of 14 amino acids. The DNA for the CDR3 is TGTGCCAGTAGTCAACAGGGGGCGAGTCAGCCCCAGCATTTT. Translated: CASSQQGASQPQHF.

The chain recombines TRBV27 with TRBJ2-3, with TRBD2 identical over 9 bases. The CDR3 length is 18 residues. Trimming took 8 bases from V and 2 from J; bases not matched to a gene: 17. CDR1 is MNHEY and CDR2 is SMNVEV in the germline V gene (reference sequence). CDR3: CASGLGREGNLFTDTQYF. In nucleotides, the CDR3 is TGTGCCAGCGGTCTCGGGCGGGAGGGGAATTTATTCACAGATACGCAGTATTTT.